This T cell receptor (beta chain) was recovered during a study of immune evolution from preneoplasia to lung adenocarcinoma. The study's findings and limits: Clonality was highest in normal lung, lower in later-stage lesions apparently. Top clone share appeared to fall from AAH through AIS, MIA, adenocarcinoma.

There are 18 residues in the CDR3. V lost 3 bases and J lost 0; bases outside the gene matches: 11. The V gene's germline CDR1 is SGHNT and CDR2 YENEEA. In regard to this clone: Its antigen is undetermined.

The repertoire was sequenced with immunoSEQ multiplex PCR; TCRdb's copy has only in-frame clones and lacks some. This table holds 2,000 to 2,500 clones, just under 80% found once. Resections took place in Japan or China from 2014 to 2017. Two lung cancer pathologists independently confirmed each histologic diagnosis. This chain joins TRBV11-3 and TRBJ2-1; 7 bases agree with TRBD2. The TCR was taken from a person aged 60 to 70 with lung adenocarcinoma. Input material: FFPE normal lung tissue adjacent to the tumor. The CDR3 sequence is CASSFSGSSLSSYNEQFF. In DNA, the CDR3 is TGTGCCAGCAGCTTTAGCGGGTCCTCTTTGAGCTCCTACAATGAGCAGTTCTTC.